This entry lists 19 T cell receptor beta chains sequenced from one sample in a study of OX40 agonist ivuxolimab in advanced cancers. Only in-frame clones appear in the TCRdb table, and some are missing; sequencing was by immunoSEQ multiplex PCR. This sample has 60,000 to 70,000 clones, with approximately 90% found just once. The sample here was CD4+ or CD8+ T cells sorted from blood, taken in a trial of the OX40 agonist ivuxolimab. The receptors originated from an adult with an advanced solid tumor such as melanoma, head and neck, liver or kidney cancer.

The rearrangement uses TRBV10-2 and TRBJ1-1; D gene ambiguous. The CDR3 length is 12 residues. Trimming took 1 base from V and 1 from J, leaving 1 base between them. The germline V gene encodes CDR1 WSHSY and CDR2 SAAADI. The CDR3: CASSEWNTEAFF. CDR3 nucleotides: TGCGCCAGCAGTGAGTGGAACACTGAAGCTTTCTTT.

The chain employs TRBV2 and TRBJ1-4; maybe TRBD1 (5 bases). Trimming pared 5 bases from V and 1 base from J, leaving 11 bases between. This CDR3 contains 15 residues. CDR1 is SNHLY and CDR2 is FYNNEI in the germline V gene. The CDR3 DNA sequence: TGTGCCAGCAGTCCTGACGGACAAACTAATGAAAAACTGTTTTTT. Protein product: CASSPDGQTNEKLFF. Combining the CDR3 with reference TRBV2 and TRBJ1-4 gives the whole variable domain EPEVTQTPSHQVTQMGQEVILRCVPISNHLYFYWYRQILGQKVEFLVSFYNNEISEKSEIFDDQFSVERPDGSNFTLKIRSTKLEDSAMYFCASSPDGQTNEKLFFGSGTQLSVL.

This chain uses TRBV11-2 with TRBJ2-3, with TRBD2 matching over 10 bases. The trim removed 4 bases at V and 2 bases at J, leaving 3 bases unmatched. The length of the CDR3 is 15 residues. Germline CDR1 and CDR2: SGHAT and FQNNGV. CDR3 region: CASSSGLADTDTQYF. The CDR3 nucleotides read TGTGCCAGCAGCTCAGGACTAGCGGACACAGATACGCAGTATTTT.

V gene TRBV4-2 combines with J gene TRBJ1-2; 7 bases agree with TRBD1. CDR3 length equals 13 residues. With 6 bases clipped from V and 3 bases from J, the junction kept 4 bases outside the gene matches. From germline, CDR1 is LGHNA and CDR2 YNFKEQ. The CDR3: CASRFGTDYGYTF. The CDR3 nucleotides are TGTGCCAGCAGATTCGGGACAGACTATGGCTACACCTTC.

J is TRBJ1-1 and V is TRBV6-1, with D unclear. The CDR3 totals 13 residues. The V and J ends lost 2 bases and 13 bases respectively, with 17 bases between them. Per the germline V gene, CDR1 is MNHNS and CDR2 is SASEGT. The CDR3 spells CASSEYSDRGVFF. For the CDR3, the DNA is TGTGCCAGCAGTGAATACTCGGACCGCGGGGTTTTCTTT.

The chain is built from TRBV7-2 and TRBJ1-5; 7 bases are shared with TRBD1. This CDR3 contains 15 residues. The germline CDR1 and CDR2 sequences are SGHTA and FQGNSA. Losses at the gene ends were 5 bases for V and 1 base for J; bases not matched to a gene: 5. Here the CDR3 reads CASSPQGTSNQPQHF. DNA for the CDR3: TGTGCCAGCAGCCCACAGGGGACGAGCAATCAGCCCCAGCATTTT.

The chain is built from TRBV2 and TRBJ1-1, with D perhaps matching TRBD1 (5 bases). V was cut by 6 bases and J by 2 bases, with 13 bases left in between. The CDR3 spans 14 residues. Germline lookup yields CDR1 SNHLY and CDR2 FYNNEI. In nucleotides, the CDR3 is TGTGCCAGCAGCCAGAGGGGCGGAAACACTGAAGCTTTCTTT. Translated: CASSQRGGNTEAFF.

The V and J genes are TRBV18 and TRBJ2-1; TRBD2 agrees at 11 bases. V dropped 5 bases and J dropped 0; count of bases not matched to a gene: 3. The CDR3 runs to 16 residues. Germline CDR1 and CDR2: KGHSH and LQKENI. The CDR3 loop is CASSAGLAGSYNEQFF. DNA for the CDR3: TGTGCCAGCTCAGCCGGACTAGCGGGCTCCTACAATGAGCAGTTCTTC.

This sequence joins TRBV14 and TRBJ1-1; D call uncertain. Trimming cost V 0 bases and J 7 bases, with 9 bases left between them. CDR3 length: 13 amino acids. Germline CDR1 reads SGHDN; CDR2 reads FVKESK. CDR3 sequence: CASSQENRYEAFF. The CDR3 nucleotides are TGTGCCAGCAGCCAAGAGAATAGATATGAAGCTTTCTTT.

The chain is built from TRBV10-3 and TRBJ1-2; D possibly corresponds to TRBD1 (5 bases). With 6 bases removed from V and 2 bases from J, the gap between germline ends came to 13 bases. The germline V gene has CDR1 ENHRY and CDR2 SYGVKD. This CDR3 is 14 amino acids long. The CDR3 spells CAIRSTAENYGYTF. In DNA form, the CDR3 reads TGTGCCATCAGGTCGACAGCAGAAAACTATGGCTACACCTTC.

The rearrangement joins TRBV5-1 to TRBJ2-2; D gene ambiguous. The CDR3 contains 14 residues. In germline, CDR1 is SGHRS, CDR2 YFSETQ. Trimming cost V 4 bases and J 6 bases, with 13 bases left between them. The CDR3 is CASSPYGPPGELFF. DNA for the CDR3: TGCGCCAGCAGCCCGTATGGGCCACCCGGGGAGCTGTTTTTT.

The chain combines TRBV27 with TRBJ1-4; no firm D call. V was trimmed by 3 bases and J by 3 bases, leaving 8 bases between them. The CDR3 is 14 amino acids. Germline-derived CDR1 and CDR2 are MNHEY and SMNVEV (reference sequence). The CDR3 here is CASSLGSSNEKLFF. The CDR3 nucleotides read TGTGCCAGCAGTTTGGGCAGTTCTAATGAAAAACTGTTTTTT. Full variable domain (missing parts from reference TRBV27 and TRBJ1-4): EAQVTQNPRYLITVTGKKLTVTCSQNMNHEYMSWYRQDPGLGLRQIYYSMNVEVTDKGDVPEGYKVSRKEKRNFPLILESPSPNQTSLYFCASSLGSSNEKLFFGSGTQLSVL.

V usage is TRBV5-6 and J usage is TRBJ2-3; D gene unclear. The CDR3 totals 16 residues. V lost 2 bases to trimming and J lost 2 bases, with 15 bases between them. CDR1 is SGHDT, CDR2 YYEEEE, per germline. This chain's CDR3 is CASSFFELEVTDTQYF. Here the CDR3 DNA reads TGTGCCAGCAGCTTTTTCGAGCTCGAGGTCACAGATACGCAGTATTTT.

As to this clone: Other nucleotide sequences from this sample produce the same CDR3. V gene TRBV5-4 combines with J gene TRBJ2-3; 11 nucleotides line up with TRBD2. Trimming removed 4 bases from V and 4 bases from J; junction bases left unmatched: 8. The CDR3 is made up of 16 amino acids. In germline, CDR1 is SGHNT, CDR2 YYREEE (reference sequence). This CDR3 reads CASSPRVSGRADTQYF. CDR3 DNA: TGTGCCAGCAGCCCACGGGTTAGCGGGAGGGCAGATACGCAGTATTTT.

The chain is built from TRBV4-1 and TRBJ2-7, with D uncertain. CDR1 and CDR2 (germline): MGHRA, YSYEKL. CDR3 size: 11 residues. The V and J ends lost 0 bases and 6 bases respectively, with 3 bases between them. The DNA for the CDR3 is TGCGCCAGCAGCCAAGATCGCGAGCAGTACTTC. It specifies CASSQDREQYF.

CDR3 region: CASSLSAGPNSPLHF. The DNA for the CDR3 is TGTGCCAGCAGCTTATCAGCAGGGCCAAATTCACCCCTCCACTTT. The rearrangement uses TRBV7-2 and TRBJ1-6; D might be TRBD1 (5 bases). This CDR3 has 15 residues. Germline values: CDR1 SGHTA, CDR2 FQGNSA. V was pared by 2 bases and J by 7 bases, with 12 bases between.

This chain connects TRBV5-1 to TRBJ2-2; maybe TRBD2 (5 bases). Between the trimmed V and J ends, which lost 0 bases and 5 bases, there was a span of 8 bases. The CDR3 contains 14 residues. Germline loops: CDR1 SGHRS, CDR2 YFSETQ. The DNA of the CDR3 is TGCGCCAGCAGCTTGGGTCGAGGGACCGGGGAGCTGTTTTTT. Its protein product is CASSLGRGTGELFF.

The gene calls are TRBV2 and TRBJ2-4; TRBD2 is a possible D gene (6 bases). CDR3 length: 16 amino acids. The germline CDR1 and CDR2 sequences are SNHLY and FYNNEI. The ends were cut back, 4 bases at V and 0 bases at J, with 13 bases in the middle. The CDR3 reads CASSVQEGLAKNIQYF. CDR3 in DNA: TGTGCCAGCAGTGTTCAGGAGGGCTTAGCCAAAAACATTCAGTACTTC.

This chain joins TRBV4-1 and TRBJ2-7; 7 positions agree with TRBD1. Germline V lookup: CDR1 MGHRA, CDR2 YSYEKL. The CDR3 has 16 amino acids. With V trimmed by 1 base and J by 0 bases, 6 bases remained unmatched. The CDR3 loop reads CASSQGRAGGSYEQYF. The CDR3 DNA reads TGCGCCAGCAGCCAAGGCCGCGCAGGGGGCTCCTACGAGCAGTACTTC.